These 17 T cell receptor beta chains were all obtained from the same sample, sequenced in a study of human T cells and chemical hapten exposure. This sample's time point: patch test 1, 2 weeks after DPC sensitization. This sample's treatment: therapeutic diphenylcyclopropenone sensitization with weekly scalp DPC. TCRdb independently ran MiXCR on the RACE reads; one entry per CDR3 protein. Here the sample spans some 91,000 distinct CDR3 sequences, around an eighth being singletons. The sample in question was whole blood, obtained in connection with sensitization to the hapten diphenylcyclopropenone (DPC). These receptors were collected from a woman aged 40 to 55 with alopecia areata. Some clones in this sample may be carry-over from other donors' samples.

This clonotype occurred a few times. The J gene is TRBJ2-2, the V gene TRBV29-1; D remains unclear. CDR1 and CDR2 from the germline V gene are SQVTM and ANQGSEA. The V and J ends lost 4 bases and 2 bases respectively, with 5 bases between them. The CDR3 spans 12 residues. CDR3 region: CSVASNTGELFF. CDR3 DNA: TGCAGCGTTGCCAGCAACACCGGGGAGCTGTTTTTT.

This clonotype came up a few times. The chain recombines TRBV3-1 with TRBJ2-1; perhaps TRBD2 as D (5 bases). CDR1 is LGHDT, CDR2 YNNKEL, per germline (reference sequence). Trimming stripped 4 bases from V and 2 bases from J, with 6 bases between. This CDR3 comprises 13 residues. In DNA form, the CDR3 reads TGTGCCAGCAGCCGGCGGGCCTACAATGAGCAGTTCTTC. Protein product: CASSRRAYNEQFF.

V and J are TRBV4-2 and TRBJ2-3, with 7 bases fitting TRBD2. Germline loops: CDR1 LGHNA, CDR2 YNFKEQ. The CDR3 totals 18 residues. V was pared by 0 bases and J by 0 bases, with 9 bases of the junction left unmatched. CDR3 protein: CASSQDWLASGSTDTQYF. CDR3 nucleotides: TGTGCCAGCAGCCAAGATTGGTTGGCTAGCGGTAGCACAGATACGCAGTATTTT.

This clonotype was seen a few times. The chain uses TRBV11-2 and TRBJ2-1, with a weak D call TRBD2 (6 bases). The CDR3 is 19 residues long. The germline gives CDR1 SGHAT, CDR2 FQNNGV. The germline V and J ends were trimmed by 0 bases and 0 bases, with 18 bases remaining between them. The CDR3 here is CASSLDLRAGRSSYNEQFF. As DNA, the CDR3 is TGTGCCAGCAGCTTAGATTTAAGGGCAGGGAGGAGCTCCTACAATGAGCAGTTCTTC.

The V and J genes are TRBV9 and TRBJ2-2; a weak D match, TRBD1 (6 bases). This CDR3 region has 15 residues. The V and J ends lost 3 bases and 1 base respectively, with 10 bases between them. The germline V gene has CDR1 SGDLS and CDR2 YYNGEE. The CDR3, as DNA: TGTGCCAGCAGCGAACTGACAGGGAACACCGGGGAGCTGTTTTTT. It specifies CASSELTGNTGELFF.

This chain joins TRBV28 and TRBJ2-5, with D uncertain. Germline V gene lookup returns CDR1 MDHEN and CDR2 SYDVKM. This CDR3 comprises 15 residues. Deletions cut 6 bases from V and 5 bases from J, with 19 bases between. The CDR3 DNA reads TGTGCCAGCAGAAAACCCCTGGGTCCCCAGGAGACCCAGTACTTC. Translating it yields CASRKPLGPQETQYF.

This clonotype was seen at least ten times. The V gene is TRBV2, the J gene TRBJ1-2; no definite D call. The V and J ends lost 2 bases and 0 bases respectively, with 10 bases between them. CDR3 size: 15 residues. Germline CDR1 reads SNHLY; CDR2 reads FYNNEI. CDR3 loop: CASSEPDGSNYGYTF. In DNA, the CDR3 is TGTGCCAGCAGTGAACCGGACGGATCTAACTATGGCTACACCTTC.

The chain employs TRBV3-1 and TRBJ2-2; no definite D call. Germline loops: CDR1 LGHDT, CDR2 YNNKEL (reference sequence). V was cut by 4 bases and J by 6 bases, with 15 bases left in between. The CDR3 has 15 amino acids. The CDR3: CASSLPVGLAGELFF. The CDR3 nucleotides read TGTGCCAGCAGCCTCCCGGTTGGCTTAGCCGGGGAGCTGTTTTTT.

This clonotype has a handful of counts. The J gene is TRBJ1-4, the V gene TRBV28; D not resolved. This CDR3 has 15 amino acids. V dropped 0 bases and J dropped 0 bases, with 5 bases sitting between them. CDR1 and CDR2 (germline): MDHEN, SYDVKM. The CDR3 DNA follows: TGTGCCAGCAGTTTATGGACCGCAACTAATGAAAAACTGTTTTTT. Amino acid sequence: CASSLWTATNEKLFF.

This clonotype was observed many times. J is TRBJ1-1 and V is TRBV7-6, with TRBD1 matching over 7 bases. The CDR3 consists of 14 residues. V gave up 1 base and J gave up 5 bases; unmatched junction bases: 4. CDR1 and CDR2 from the germline V gene are SGHVS and FNYEAQ. CDR3 loop: CASSLEGARTEAFF. Here the CDR3 DNA reads TGTGCCAGCAGCTTAGAGGGGGCTAGAACTGAAGCTTTCTTT.

This clonotype was seen many times. This chain links TRBV5-1 with TRBJ2-5; weak D call: TRBD2 (5 bases). In germline, CDR1 is SGHRS, CDR2 YFSETQ. V was cut by 0 bases and J by 0 bases, with 12 bases left in between. This CDR3 comprises 16 residues. CDR3 in amino acids: CASSLAGGWDQETQYF. The CDR3 coding sequence is TGCGCCAGCAGCTTGGCCGGAGGTTGGGACCAAGAGACCCAGTACTTC.

This clonotype has at least ten counts. This chain links TRBV20-1 with TRBJ2-1; 9 bases are shared with TRBD1. The V segment lost 3 bases and the J segment 3 bases; nucleotides outside the gene matches: 12. Germline-derived CDR1 and CDR2 are DFQATT and SNEGSKA (reference sequence). The CDR3 loop spans 17 amino acids. The CDR3 bases are TGCAGTGCTAGGACCGGGACAGGGAAAGTCGTCTACAATGAGCAGTTCTTC. Protein: CSARTGTGKVVYNEQFF.

The chain carries TRBV5-4 and TRBJ2-7; the D call may be TRBD1 or TRBD2 (5 bases each). This CDR3 is 16 amino acids long. Trimming took 4 bases from V and 6 from J, leaving 23 bases between them. CDR1 and CDR2 (germline): SGHNT, YYREEE (reference sequence). CDR3 nucleotide sequence: TGTGCCAGCAGCCCCCGATCTAGCCCCCGGGGCGCCGAGCAGTACTTC. Translation: CASSPRSSPRGAEQYF.

In its sample, this clonotype was seen many times. The chain employs TRBV29-1 and TRBJ1-2, with D uncertain. Germline assignment: CDR1 SQVTM and CDR2 ANQGSEA. The V end lost 1 base, the J end lost 1 base, and 4 bases lay between the germline ends. The CDR3 totals 12 residues. Here the CDR3 DNA reads TGCAGCGTTGAAGGGGATAACTATGGCTACACCTTC. Encoded protein: CSVEGDNYGYTF.

There are a few counts of this clonotype. This chain joins TRBV29-1 and TRBJ2-3; D remains ambiguous. Between the trimmed V and J ends, which lost 3 bases and 1 base, there was a span of 8 bases. This CDR3 contains 13 residues. Germline CDR1 SQVTM, CDR2 ANQGSEA. The CDR3 sequence is CSVERPGTDTQYF. CDR3 bases: TGCAGCGTTGAGCGACCAGGCACAGATACGCAGTATTTT.

This clonotype has just a few counts. CDR3 loop: CASSLERNTEAFF. As DNA, the CDR3 is TGTGCCAGCAGCTTGGAGAGGAACACTGAAGCTTTCTTT. V is TRBV5-5 and J is TRBJ1-1; D remains unclear. V was shortened by 0 bases and J by 1 base, with 4 bases between the two germline ends. Germline V gene lookup returns CDR1 SGHKS and CDR2 YYEKEE (reference sequence). The CDR3 covers 13 residues.

The V call is TRBV5-1, the J call TRBJ2-5, with D unclear. Germline loops: CDR1 SGHRS, CDR2 YFSETQ. Trimming removed 0 bases from V and 0 bases from J, with 9 bases in between. The CDR3 spans 15 residues. The CDR3 DNA is TGCGCCAGCAGCTTGGCGCCAGGCTACCAAGAGACCCAGTACTTC. This codes for CASSLAPGYQETQYF.